Below are 3 T cell receptor beta chains sequenced from a single sample in a study of shared clonotypes between healthy human individuals. Sequenced by immunoSEQ multiplex PCR; TCRdb stores in-frame clones only, minus some. The sample contains about 600,000 clones, roughly 97% of which appear only once. The sequencing sample was made of naive CD4+ T cells sorted from blood. Subset meaning: CD45RA+ positively selected. These receptors were taken from a woman aged 25 to 39 in good health.

V and J are TRBV11-2 and TRBJ2-1, with TRBD1 as a possible D gene (6 bases). This CDR3 has 13 amino acids. From germline, CDR1 is SGHAT and CDR2 FQNNGV. The ends were cut back, 1 base at V and 13 bases at J, with 14 bases in the middle. The CDR3 region has the DNA TGTGCCAGCAGCTTAGGGGGGACAAATCGACAGTTCTTC. Its translation: CASSLGGTNRQFF.

This chain uses TRBV10-3 with TRBJ2-1; TRBD2 matches at 7 bases. J lost 5 bases, V lost 0 bases, and 4 bases had no gene match. The CDR3 is 15 amino acids. Looked up from germline, CDR1 is ENHRY and CDR2 is SYGVKD. DNA of the CDR3: TGTGCCATCAGTGAGTCACCAGCGGGGAACAATGAGCAGTTCTTC. The encoded protein is CAISESPAGNNEQFF.

The chain is built from TRBV6-1 and TRBJ1-5, with D perhaps matching TRBD1 (6 bases). The CDR3 spans 15 residues. Per germline, CDR1 MNHNS and CDR2 SASEGT. The ends were cut back, 6 bases at V and 0 bases at J, with 12 bases in the middle. DNA for the CDR3: TGTGCCAGCAGGGTACAGGGATATAGCAATCAGCCCCAGCATTTT. It yields the protein CASRVQGYSNQPQHF.